This T cell receptor beta chain appears in the sequencing data of a study of beta chain features in type 1 diabetes. This clone was observed a handful of times. Expressed TCRB transcripts got sequenced, as all isolated RNA was reverse transcribed. Naive, central memory and regulatory T cell samples yielded roughly 3.5 million reads on average. Profiling relied on immunoSEQ multiplex PCR, and the TCRdb table lists in-frame clones only, not all of them. The sample yields hundreds of thousands of clones, under 20% seen once. The TCR was taken from a woman aged 18-29 years in good health. The sequenced sample was naive CD4+ T cells from blood.

The CDR3 bases are TGTGCCAGCAGCGTAGAGGGCGGGAGCGTATACGAGCAGTACTTC. Amino acids: CASSVEGGSVYEQYF. The chain employs TRBV9 and TRBJ2-7; TRBD2 matches 7 bases. CDR1 is SGDLS, CDR2 YYNGEE, per germline. The CDR3 is made up of 15 amino acids. The J segment lost 4 bases and the V segment lost 0 bases, leaving 7 bases of the junction unmatched.